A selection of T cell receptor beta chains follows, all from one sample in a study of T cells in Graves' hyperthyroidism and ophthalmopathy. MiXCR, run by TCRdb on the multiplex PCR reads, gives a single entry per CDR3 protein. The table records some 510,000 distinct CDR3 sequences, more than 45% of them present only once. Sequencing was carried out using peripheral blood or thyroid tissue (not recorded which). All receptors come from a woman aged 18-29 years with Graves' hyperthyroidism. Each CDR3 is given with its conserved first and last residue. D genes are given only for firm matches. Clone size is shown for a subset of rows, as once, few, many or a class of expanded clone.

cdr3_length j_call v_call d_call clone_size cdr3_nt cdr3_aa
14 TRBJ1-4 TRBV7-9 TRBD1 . TGTGCCAGCAGCTTTGGACAGGGTGATGAAAAACTGTTTTTT CASSFGQGDEKLFF
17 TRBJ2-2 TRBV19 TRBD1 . TGTGCCAGTAGTATAGGAAGAGGACAGGGGTACACCGGGGAGCTGTTTTTT CASSIGRGQGYTGELFF
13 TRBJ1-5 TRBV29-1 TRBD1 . TGCAGCGTGCGCCCGACAGGGTTGGAGACCCAGCATTTT CSVRPTGLETQHF
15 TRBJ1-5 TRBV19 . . TGTGCCAGTACCTGGGGCCCGTATAGCAATCAGCCCCAGCATTTT CASTWGPYSNQPQHF
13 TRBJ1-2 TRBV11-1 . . TGTGCCAGCAGCCCGACAGGAAGTTCTGGCTACACCTTC CASSPTGSSGYTF
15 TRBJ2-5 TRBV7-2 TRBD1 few TGTGCCAGCAGCCAGGACAGGGGTTCGGCTGAGACCCAGTACTTC CASSQDRGSAETQYF
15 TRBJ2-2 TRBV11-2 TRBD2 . TGTGCCAGCAGCTTAAGCGGGAGTCAAAACGGGGAGCTGTTTTTT CASSLSGSQNGELFF
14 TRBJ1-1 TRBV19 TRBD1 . TGTGCCAGTAGTAGGGGGACAGTGAACACTGAAGCTTTCTTT CASSRGTVNTEAFF
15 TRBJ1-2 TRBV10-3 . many TGTGCCATCAGTCGGACCGACACGGGCGACTATGGCTACACCTTC CAISRTDTGDYGYTF
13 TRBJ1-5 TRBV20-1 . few TGCAGTGCTATCGGGCCTACCAATCAGCCCCAGCATTTT CSAIGPTNQPQHF
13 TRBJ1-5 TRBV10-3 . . TGTGCCATCAGGGGCGGCGGGGATTCACCCCAGCATTTT CAIRGGGDSPQHF
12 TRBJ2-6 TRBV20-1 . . TGCAGTGCTACGACAGGGGCCAACGTCCTGACTTTC CSATTGANVLTF
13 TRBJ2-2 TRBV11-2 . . TGTGCCAGCAGCTTAGGCCATCCCGGGGAGCTGTTTTTT CASSLGHPGELFF
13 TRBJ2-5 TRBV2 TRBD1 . TGTGCCTATAGGGGGCCTCTCCAAGAGACCCAGTACTTC CAYRGPLQETQYF
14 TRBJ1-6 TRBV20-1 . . TGCAGTGCTAGAGATATGGGGGCTAATTCACCCCTCCACTTT CSARDMGANSPLHF
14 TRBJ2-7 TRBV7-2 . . TGTGCCAGCAGCTTGATCCACGTCGGCTACGAGCAGTACTTC CASSLIHVGYEQYF
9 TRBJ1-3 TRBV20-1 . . TGCAGTGCTAGAGACACCATATATTTT CSARDTIYF
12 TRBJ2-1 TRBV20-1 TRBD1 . TGCAGTGCAGGGACAGGGTTCAATGAGCAGTTCTTC CSAGTGFNEQFF
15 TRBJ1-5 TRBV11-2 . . TGTGCCAGCTCAATCGGACATCAGCGGGGTCAGCCCCAGCATTTT CASSIGHQRGQPQHF
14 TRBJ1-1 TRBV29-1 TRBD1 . TGCAGCGTTGAGCGGACAGGGACTGGCGGTGAAGCTTTCTTT CSVERTGTGGEAFF
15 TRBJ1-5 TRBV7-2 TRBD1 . TGTGCCAGCAGCGGATCAGGGGGAGGCAATCAGCCCCAGCATTTT CASSGSGGGNQPQHF
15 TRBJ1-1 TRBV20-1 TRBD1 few TGCAGTGCTCAAGGGACAGGAAACATGAACACTGAAGCTTTCTTT CSAQGTGNMNTEAFF
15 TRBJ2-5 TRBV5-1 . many TGCGCCAGCAGCTTGCTACAAGGGATCCAAGAGACCCAGTACTTC CASSLLQGIQETQYF
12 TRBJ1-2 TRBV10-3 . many TGTGCCATCCTCATCAGTAACTATGGCTACACCTTC CAILISNYGYTF
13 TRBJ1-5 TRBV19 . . TGTGCCAGTAGTCGAGGGGTCCGGTCGCCCCAGCATTTT CASSRGVRSPQHF
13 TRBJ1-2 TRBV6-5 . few TGTGCCAGCAGTCCCCGGGAAGACTATGGCTACACCTTC CASSPREDYGYTF
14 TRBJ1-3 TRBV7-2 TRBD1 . TGTGCCAGCAGGCGACAGGGTTATGGAAACACCATATATTTT CASRRQGYGNTIYF
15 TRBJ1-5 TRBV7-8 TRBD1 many TGTGCCAGCAGCACCCCGGGACAGTCCGGTCAGCCCCAGCATTTT CASSTPGQSGQPQHF